The 2 T cell receptor beta chains reported below all come from one sample, sequenced in a study of control samples from healthy donors and cancer patients. The repertoire was sequenced with immunoSEQ multiplex PCR; TCRdb's copy has only in-frame clones and lacks some. The table records under 450,000 clones, about 93% of them present only once. Sequencing was carried out using PBMCs. These receptors came from a man in his forties with head and neck cancer.

This clone was recorded once. J is TRBJ2-1 and V is TRBV27; D is possibly TRBD2 (6 bases). There are 16 residues in the CDR3. Trimming removed 7 bases at V and 1 base at J, with 17 bases between. Germline CDR1 and CDR2: MNHEY and SMNVEV (reference sequence). The CDR3 region has the DNA TGTGCCAGCATTGCTAAGCGGGCCTCATCCTACAATGAGCAGTTCTTC. Amino acid sequence: CASIAKRASSYNEQFF.

The chain joins TRBV9 to TRBJ1-2, with D hard to call. CDR1 is SGDLS, CDR2 YYNGEE, per germline. The length of the CDR3 is 14 residues. V gave up 4 bases and J gave up 8 bases, with 18 bases separating them. This CDR3 is CASSSTSKVWGYTF. The CDR3 coding sequence is TGTGCCAGCAGCTCGACCTCCAAAGTTTGGGGCTACACCTTC.